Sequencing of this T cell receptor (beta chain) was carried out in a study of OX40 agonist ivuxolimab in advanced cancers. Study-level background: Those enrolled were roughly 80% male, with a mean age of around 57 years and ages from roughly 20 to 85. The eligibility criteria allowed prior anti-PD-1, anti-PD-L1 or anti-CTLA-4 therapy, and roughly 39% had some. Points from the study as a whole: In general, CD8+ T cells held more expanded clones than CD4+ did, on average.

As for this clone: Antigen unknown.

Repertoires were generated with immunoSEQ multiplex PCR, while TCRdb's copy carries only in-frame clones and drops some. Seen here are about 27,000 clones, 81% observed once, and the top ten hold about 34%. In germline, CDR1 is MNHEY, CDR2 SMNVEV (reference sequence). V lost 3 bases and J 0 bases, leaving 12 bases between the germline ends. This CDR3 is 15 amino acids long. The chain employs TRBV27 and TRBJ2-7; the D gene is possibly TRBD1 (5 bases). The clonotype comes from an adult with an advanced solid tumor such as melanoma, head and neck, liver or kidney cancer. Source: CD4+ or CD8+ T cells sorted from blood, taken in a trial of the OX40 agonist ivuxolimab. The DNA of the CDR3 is TGTGCCAGCAGTTTTATGGGGCTGAGCTCCTACGAGCAGTACTTC. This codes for CASSFMGLSSYEQYF.